These 25 T cell receptor gamma chains originate from one sample sequenced in a study of intestinal T cells in coeliac disease. TRG repertoires were amplified with LymphoTrack primers from 150 to 250 ng of biopsy DNA. TCRdb reran clone calling via CATT on the multiplex PCR reads. The repertoire holds 370 or so gamma-chain clones, with 50% to 65% as singletons. For each case, the template was genomic DNA from ten roughly 5-µm formalin-fixed paraffin-embedded scrolls. Material: a duodenal biopsy. The receptors stem from a human donor who served as a control with a normal duodenal biopsy, not a healthy volunteer.

By share, this clone counts as hyperexpanded (1% or more). This chain uses TRGV9 with TRGJ1 or TRGJ2. V lost 1 base, J lost 3 bases, and 0 bases stayed unmatched. From germline, CDR1 is GITISATS and CDR2 ISYDGTV (reference sequence). The length of the CDR3 is 12 residues. The CDR3 region has the DNA TGTGCCTTGTGGGAGGTTTATTATAAGAAACTCTTT. Translating gives CALWEVYYKKLF.

Worth noting for this clone: No DNA is shown, since the ends of the CDR3 on it are uncertain; the CDR3 is the one TCRdb lists. The chain recombines TRGV11 with TRGJ1 or TRGJ2. TRGV11 is placed among ORFs of uncertain function. A total of 14 residues make up the CDR3, ends included. CDR3: CTTVPCWIRHRKLF.

By proportion, this clone is hyperexpanded. This chain joins TRGV4 and TRGJ1 or TRGJ2. The germline CDR1 and CDR2 sequences are EGSTGY and YDSYTSSV. The ends lost 1 base at V and 2 bases at J; junction bases unmatched: 8. This CDR3 spans 15 amino acids. The CDR3 loop is CATWDGLIYYYKKLF. The DNA for the CDR3 is TGTGCCACCTGGGATGGTCTAATTTATTATTATAAGAAACTCTTT.

The rearrangement uses TRGV9 and TRGJ1 or TRGJ2. Germline lookup yields CDR1 GITISATS and CDR2 ISYDGTV (reference sequence). V lost 5 bases to trimming and J lost 1 base; unmatched junction nucleotides: 26. This CDR3 has 20 residues. CDR3 loop: CALWGPTHKEAPRNYYKKLF. The CDR3 DNA reads TGTGCCTTGTGGGGCCCAACGCACAAGGAGGCCCCCCGCAATTATTATAAGAAACTCTTT.

This clone showed up just a few times. This sequence joins TRGV10 and TRGJ1 or TRGJ2. TRGV10 has ORF status, its function being uncertain. This CDR3 is 15 amino acids long. V lost 8 bases to trimming and J lost 6 bases; unmatched junction nucleotides: 17. The CDR3 protein is CAAWDPPLFIYKKLF. The CDR3 nucleotides read TGTGCTGCGTGGGACCCTCCCCTTTTTATTTATAAGAAACTCTTT.

The chain joins TRGV3 to TRGJ1 or TRGJ2. Germline assignment: CDR1 VTNTFY and CDR2 YDVSTARD (reference sequence). V dropped 10 bases and J dropped 3; count of bases not matched to a gene: 9. CDR3 length: 12 amino acids. CDR3 sequence reads: CATGQIYYKKLF. CDR3 sequence (DNA): TGTGCCACTGGACAAATTTATTATAAGAAACTCTTT.

The V and J genes are TRGV11 and TRGJP1. TRGV11 belongs to the ORF category, with a function that is uncertain. This CDR3 has 17 amino acids. Trimming removed 3 bases from V and 2 bases from J; junction bases left unmatched: 9. CDR3 amino acids: CACWIRATVTTGWFKIF. CDR3 nucleotide sequence: TGTGCCTGCTGGATTAGGGCAACAGTGACCACTGGTTGGTTCAAGATATTT.

Points on this clone: A much bigger clone sits one base away, suggesting this may be a read error. Other DNA sequences in this sample translate to the same CDR3. The chain recombines TRGV5 with TRGJ1 or TRGJ2. The CDR3 has 12 amino acids. Looked up from germline, CDR1 is VINAFY and CDR2 is YDVSNSKD. The CDR3 is CATWATYYKKLF. The CDR3 DNA follows: TGTGCCACCTGGGCGACTTATTATAAGAAACTTTTT.

In regard to this clone: Mismatch with germline at one junction end may stem from a read error. V usage is TRGV2 and J usage is TRGJ1 or TRGJ2. This CDR3 has 11 amino acids. The germline CDR1 and CDR2 sequences are EGSNGY and YDSYNSKV. The CDR3 DNA sequence: TGTGCCATCTGGGACGGTTGGAGGAAACTCTTT. Encoded protein: CAIWDGWRKLF.

This clone was counted between two and nine times. The genes are TRGV11 and TRGJP1. TRGV11 is recorded as an ORF, its role being uncertain. The CDR3 sequence is 17 residues long. V dropped 3 bases and J dropped 7; count of bases not matched to a gene: 14. DNA of the CDR3: TGTGCCTGCTGGATTAGGGACAATATACCACTTGGTTGGTTCAAGATATTT. Its translation is CACWIRDNIPLGWFKIF.

A note on this clone: No DNA is shown, since the ends of the CDR3 on it are uncertain; the CDR3 is the one TCRdb lists. This sequence joins TRGV11 and TRGJ1 or TRGJ2. TRGV11 is marked as an open reading frame, function uncertain. The CDR3 is 14 amino acids long, termini counted. CDR3: CTTVPAGLGTRNLF.

This clone is hyperexpanded in the sample. Other DNA sequences in this specimen translate into the identical CDR3. The chain recombines TRGV10 with TRGJP1. TRGV10 is an open reading frame whose function is uncertain. J gave up 0 bases and V 8 bases, and 1 base lay outside the gene matches. This CDR3 contains 13 residues. In nucleotides, the CDR3 is TGTGCTGCGTGGGATACCACTGGTTGGTTCAAGATATTT. Its protein product is CAAWDTTGWFKIF.

This chain connects TRGV10 to TRGJ1 or TRGJ2. TRGV10 is an ORF, with its function uncertain. This CDR3 spans 14 amino acids. J was trimmed by 4 bases and V by 8 bases; bases with no gene match: 12. CDR3 DNA: TGTGCTGCGTGGGGACGGATAATCTATTATAAGAAACTCTTT. The encoded protein is CAAWGRIIYYKKLF.

The chain joins TRGV4 to TRGJP1. With V trimmed by 3 bases and J by 11 bases, 9 bases remained unmatched. The CDR3 consists of 13 residues. Germline V gene sequence: CDR1 EGSTGY, CDR2 YDSYTSSV. The CDR3, as DNA: TGTGCCACCTGGGATCCTCCCGGCTGGTTCAAGATATTT. This sequence encodes CATWDPPGWFKIF.

The V call is TRGV10, the J call TRGJ1 or TRGJ2. TRGV10 is reported as an ORF; its role is uncertain. The ends lost 11 bases at V and 4 bases at J; junction bases unmatched: 6. The CDR3 covers 11 residues. CDR3 bases: TGTGCTGCGGGAGGGTATTATAAGAAACTCTTT. Residues: CAAGGYYKKLF.

This clone has a handful of counts. The chain carries TRGV10 and TRGJ1 or TRGJ2. TRGV10 is known as an ORF, though its function is uncertain. This CDR3 has 10 amino acids. V trimming: 8 bases; J trimming: 12 bases; junction bases outside the gene matches: 8. The CDR3 spells CAAWELGKLF. The CDR3 DNA reads as TGTGCTGCGTGGGAGTTAGGGAAACTCTTT.

This clone is classed as hyperexpanded. The genes are TRGV11 and TRGJ1 or TRGJ2. TRGV11 is assigned to the ORF class and has an uncertain function. Trimming removed 2 bases from V and 8 bases from J; junction bases left unmatched: 6. The CDR3 loop spans 13 amino acids. The CDR3 loop reads CACWIRLTNKKLF. CDR3 in DNA: TGTGCCTGCTGGATTAGGCTGACGAATAAGAAACTCTTT.

By share, this clone ranks as large (0.1 to 1%). The chain combines TRGV3 with TRGJ1 or TRGJ2. The CDR3 has 13 residues. Germline V CDR1 and CDR2: VTNTFY, YDVSTARD (reference sequence). J was trimmed by 7 bases and V by 0 bases; bases with no gene match: 6. The CDR3 region is CATWDRRGYKKLF. The CDR3 region has the DNA TGTGCCACCTGGGACAGGCGGGGGTATAAGAAACTCTTT.

This clone qualifies as hyperexpanded. The chain carries TRGV8 and TRGJ1 or TRGJ2. J gave up 4 bases and V 5 bases, and 2 bases lay outside the gene matches. Looked up from germline, CDR1 is VENAVY and CDR2 is YDSYNSRV. This CDR3 contains 11 residues. The CDR3 DNA reads TGTGCCACCTGGGTATATTATAAGAAACTCTTT. It translates to CATWVYYKKLF.

Turning to this clone: This sequence may be a read error, since a much larger clone differs from it by one base. The CDR3 here is CATWDRQGDRIKTF. CDR3 bases: TGTGCCACCTGGGATAGGCAGGGGGATCGGATCAAGACGTTT. The rearrangement uses TRGV8 and TRGJP2. The CDR3 covers 14 residues. J gave up 12 bases and V 0 bases, and 10 bases lay outside the gene matches. Germline V lookup: CDR1 VENAVY, CDR2 YDSYNSRV.

On this clone itself: Relative to the germline gene, one junction end is altered; a read error may explain this. CDR3 amino acids: CATWADYKKLF. Written as DNA, the CDR3 is TGTGCTACCTGGGCGGATTATAAGAAACTCTTT. The genes are TRGV5 and TRGJ1 or TRGJ2. The CDR3 covers 11 residues. Germline-derived CDR1 and CDR2 are VINAFY and YDVSNSKD.

In this sample, this clone turned up a few times. TCRdb's listed protein matches a much larger clone and diverges from this DNA's translation at residue 4, likely through a read error; the protein shown comes from the DNA. The rearrangement uses TRGV10 and TRGJP1. TRGV10 is given ORF status, its function remaining uncertain. V was clipped by 11 bases and J by 0 bases; unmatched bases: 4. CDR3 size: 13 residues. The CDR3 sequence: CAARDTTGWFKIF. CDR3 DNA: TGTGCTGCGCGGGATACCACTGGTTGGTTCAAGATATTT.

This clone occurred a few times. The translation of this DNA and the TCRdb protein of a much larger clone differ at residue 5, probably owing to a read error; the protein shown here is translated from the DNA. The chain carries TRGV8 and TRGJP2. The CDR3 spans 16 residues. Unmatched junction bases numbered 9, after V lost 5 bases and J lost 0 bases. Per the germline V gene, CDR1 is VENAVY and CDR2 is YDSYNSRV. The CDR3 loop reads CATWGGSYSSDWIKTF. The CDR3 region has the DNA TGTGCCACCTGGGGTGGTTCATATAGTAGTGATTGGATCAAGACGTTT.

The chain joins TRGV10 to TRGJ1 or TRGJ2. TRGV10 is filed as an ORF, its function uncertain. With V trimmed by 8 bases and J by 4 bases, 12 bases remained unmatched. The CDR3 runs 14 residues. This CDR3 is CAAWGGQFYYKKLF. DNA for the CDR3: TGTGCTGCGTGGGGAGGACAATTCTATTATAAGAAACTCTTT.

By sample share, this clone is hyperexpanded. The rearrangement uses TRGV2 and TRGJ1 or TRGJ2. Unmatched junction bases numbered 3, after V lost 1 base and J lost 0 bases. The CDR3 is 14 residues long. The germline CDR1 and CDR2 sequences are EGSNGY and YDSYNSKV. This CDR3 reads CATWDGKNYYKKLF. DNA for the CDR3: TGTGCCACCTGGGACGGAAAGAATTATTATAAGAAACTCTTT.